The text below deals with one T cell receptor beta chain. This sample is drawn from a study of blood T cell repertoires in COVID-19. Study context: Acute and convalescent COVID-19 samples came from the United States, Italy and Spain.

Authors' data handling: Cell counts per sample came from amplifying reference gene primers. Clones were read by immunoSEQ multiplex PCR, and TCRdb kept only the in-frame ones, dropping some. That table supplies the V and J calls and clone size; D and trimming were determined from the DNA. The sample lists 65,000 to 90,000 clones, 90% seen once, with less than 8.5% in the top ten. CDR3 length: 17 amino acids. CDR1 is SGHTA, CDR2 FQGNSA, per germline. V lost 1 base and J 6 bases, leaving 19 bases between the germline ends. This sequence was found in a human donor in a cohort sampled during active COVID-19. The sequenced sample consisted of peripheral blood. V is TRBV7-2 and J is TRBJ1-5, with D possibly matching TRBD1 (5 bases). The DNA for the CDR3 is TGTGCCAGCAGCTTAGGTAACAGGTTGATACCGAGTCAGCCCCAGCATTTT. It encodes CASSLGNRLIPSQPQHF.